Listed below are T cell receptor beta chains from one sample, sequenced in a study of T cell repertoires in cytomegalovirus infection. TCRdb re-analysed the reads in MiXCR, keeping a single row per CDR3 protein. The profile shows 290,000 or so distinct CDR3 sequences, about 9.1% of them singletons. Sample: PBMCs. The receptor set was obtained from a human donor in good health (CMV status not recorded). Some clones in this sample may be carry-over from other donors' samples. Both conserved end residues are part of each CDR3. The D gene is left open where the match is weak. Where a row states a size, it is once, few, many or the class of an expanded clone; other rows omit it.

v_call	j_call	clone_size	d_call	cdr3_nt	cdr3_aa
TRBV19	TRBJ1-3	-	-	TGTGCCAGTAATAGCAGGGGACAATCTGGAAACACCATATATTTT	CASNSRGQSGNTIYF
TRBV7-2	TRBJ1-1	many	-	TGTGCCAGCAGCTCGCTGGGCACCAACACTGAAGCTTTCTTT	CASSSLGTNTEAFF
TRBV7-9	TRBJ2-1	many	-	TGTGCCAGCAGCTCCGAGCCTTCCAATGAGCAGTTCTTC	CASSSEPSNEQFF
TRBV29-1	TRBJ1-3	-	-	TGCAGCGTCCCTATAACAGCACCCTCTGGAAACACCATATATTTT	CSVPITAPSGNTIYF
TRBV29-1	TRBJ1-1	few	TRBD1	TGCAGCGTCGTGGCAGGGGGCTCTGGCACTGAAGCTTTCTTT	CSVVAGGSGTEAFF
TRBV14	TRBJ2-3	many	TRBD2	TGTGCCAGCAGCCAAGTACAGCGGGGGGTCGATACGCAGTATTTT	CASSQVQRGVDTQYF
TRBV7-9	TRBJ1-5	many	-	TGTGCCAGCAGCTTAGGGGAGAAGATAACTGATCAGCCCCAGCATTTT	CASSLGEKITDQPQHF
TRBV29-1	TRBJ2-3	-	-	TGCAGCGTTGAGAGCGGGAGCACAGATACGCAGTATTTT	CSVESGSTDTQYF
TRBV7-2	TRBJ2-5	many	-	TGTGCCAGCAGCCGTGGGCCTTCACAAGAGACCCAGTACTTC	CASSRGPSQETQYF
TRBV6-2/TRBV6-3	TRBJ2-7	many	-	TGTGCCAGCAGTTTGCCAGGGCCCATGGGCACCTACGAGCAGTACTTC	CASSLPGPMGTYEQYF
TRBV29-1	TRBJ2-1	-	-	TGCAGCGTTGTGGGCGGGGGCTTCTACAATGAGCAGTTCTTC	CSVVGGGFYNEQFF
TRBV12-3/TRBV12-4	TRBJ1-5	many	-	TGTGCCAGCAGTCTAATCTGGGGGGGGCGGAGTGGCAATCAGCCCCAGCATTTT	CASSLIWGGRSGNQPQHF
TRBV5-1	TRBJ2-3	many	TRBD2	TGCGCCAGCAGCTCCACGACGGGGGGGCCCGCGGATACGCAGTATTTT	CASSSTTGGPADTQYF
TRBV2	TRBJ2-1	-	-	TGTGCCAGCAGTGACAGGGCCTTGGGGAAAAATGAGCAGTTCTTC	CASSDRALGKNEQFF
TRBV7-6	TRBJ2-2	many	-	TGTGCCAGCACCAGGCCCGGGTTCGACACCGGGGAGCTGTTTTTT	CASTRPGFDTGELFF
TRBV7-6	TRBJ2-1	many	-	TGTGCCAGCACCATAAGTAGGATTTACAATGAGCAGTTCTTC	CASTISRIYNEQFF
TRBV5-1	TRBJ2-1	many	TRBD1	TGCGCCAGCAGCTCCTCACCGGGACAGGGGGACAATGAGCAGTTCTTC	CASSSSPGQGDNEQFF
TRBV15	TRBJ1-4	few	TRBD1	TGTGCCACCAGCAGAGGGGGGACAGTAGGGGAAAAACTGTTTTTT	CATSRGGTVGEKLFF
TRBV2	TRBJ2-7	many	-	TGTGCCAGCAGTTCGGGGCCCGTGATTTCCTACGAGCAGTACTTC	CASSSGPVISYEQYF
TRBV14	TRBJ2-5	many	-	TGTGCCAGCAGCCAAGGGAAGTTTCAAGAGACCCAGTACTTC	CASSQGKFQETQYF
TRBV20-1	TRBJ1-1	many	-	TGCAGTGCTAGGTTCGTGGCAATGAACACTGAAGCTTTCTTT	CSARFVAMNTEAFF
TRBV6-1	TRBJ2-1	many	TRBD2	TGTGCCAGCAGCCATGGACTAGACATCTACAATGAGCAGTTCTTC	CASSHGLDIYNEQFF
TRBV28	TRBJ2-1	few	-	TGTGCCAGCAGTATAGCCGGGGGCGCGTCCTACAATGAGCAGTTCTTC	CASSIAGGASYNEQFF
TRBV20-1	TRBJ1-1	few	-	TGCAGTGCTTCCCGGGAAGAAGCTTTCTTT	CSASREEAFF
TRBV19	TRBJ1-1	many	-	TGTGCCAGTAGCACAGGGACTCTCACTGAAGCTTTCTTT	CASSTGTLTEAFF
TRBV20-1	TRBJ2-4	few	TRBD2	TGCAGTGCTCCAAGCGGGGGATTAAACATTCAGTACTTC	CSAPSGGLNIQYF
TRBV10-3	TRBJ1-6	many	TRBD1	TGTGCCATCAGTGCACGACAGGGGACGCTCAGGTCACCCCTCCACTTT	CAISARQGTLRSPLHF
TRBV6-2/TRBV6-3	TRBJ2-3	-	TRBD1	TGTGCCAGCAGTTACTTACAGGGGGCCTCGGAAGATACGCAGTATTTT	CASSYLQGASEDTQYF
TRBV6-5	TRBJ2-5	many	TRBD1	TGTGCCAGCAGTACCGGGACAGAGACCTTAAGGGTTGGAGAGACCCAGTACTTC	CASSTGTETLRVGETQYF
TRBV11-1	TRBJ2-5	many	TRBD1	TGTGCCAGCAGCGCGAGACAGGGGAGACGTCAAGAGACCCAGTACTTC	CASSARQGRRQETQYF
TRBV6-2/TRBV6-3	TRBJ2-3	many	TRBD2	TGTGCCAGCAGTTACCTTGGTAGCGGGGGGAGCACAGATACGCAGTATTTT	CASSYLGSGGSTDTQYF
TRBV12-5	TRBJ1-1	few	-	TGTGCTAGTGCCGTCTCTCCAGGGAACACTGAAGCTTTCTTT	CASAVSPGNTEAFF
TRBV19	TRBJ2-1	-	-	TGTGCCAGTAGTTCCGGGACGGATTCCTACAATGAGCAGTTCTTC	CASSSGTDSYNEQFF
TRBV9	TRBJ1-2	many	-	TGTGCCAGCAGCCTAGGGGGAGACAGGACCTATGGCTACACCTTC	CASSLGGDRTYGYTF
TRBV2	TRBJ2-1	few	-	TGTGCCAGCAGTGTGTTCGGGGAGAGCTCCTACAATGAGCAGTTCTTC	CASSVFGESSYNEQFF
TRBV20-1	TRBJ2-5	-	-	TGCAGTCCTAGGTTGGGGAGGGGGGGCGATCCAGAAACCCAGTACTTC	CSPRLGRGGDPETQYF
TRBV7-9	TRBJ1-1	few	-	TGTGCCAGCAGCTTACGATCAGGGAAACCTGAAGCTTTCTTT	CASSLRSGKPEAFF
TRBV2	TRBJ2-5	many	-	TGTGCCAGCGGCATGCAAGAGACCCAGTACTTC	CASGMQETQYF
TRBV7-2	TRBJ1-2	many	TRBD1	TGTGCCAGCAGCTCAGCACAGGGGACAGCCTATGGCTACACCTTC	CASSSAQGTAYGYTF
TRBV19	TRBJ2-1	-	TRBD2	TGTGCCAGTAGTTCAGGGACTAGCGGGGGAGGGAATGAGCAGTTCTTC	CASSSGTSGGGNEQFF
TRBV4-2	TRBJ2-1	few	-	TGTGCCAGCAGCCAAGAGGCCGGGATCGATGAGCAGTTCTTC	CASSQEAGIDEQFF
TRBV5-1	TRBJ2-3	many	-	TGCGCCAGCAGCTTGGGAGCGCGGATATACACAGATACGCAGTATTTT	CASSLGARIYTDTQYF
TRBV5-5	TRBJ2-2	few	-	TGTGCCAGCACTAGATCAGAGAAGAACACCGGGGAGCTGTTTTTT	CASTRSEKNTGELFF
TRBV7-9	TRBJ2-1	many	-	TGTGCCAGCAGCTTAGTCGAAAACAATGAGCAGTTCTTC	CASSLVENNEQFF
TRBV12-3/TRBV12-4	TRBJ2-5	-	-	TGTGCCAGCAGTTTGTTTCGGCCACAGGAGACCCAGTACTTC	CASSLFRPQETQYF
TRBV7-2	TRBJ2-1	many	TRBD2	TGTGCCAGCAGCCCGACTAGCGTCAATGAGCAGTTCTTC	CASSPTSVNEQFF
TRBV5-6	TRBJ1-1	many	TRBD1	TGTGCCAGCAGCTTGGTTGGAGGACAGGACATGAACACTGAAGCTTTCTTT	CASSLVGGQDMNTEAFF
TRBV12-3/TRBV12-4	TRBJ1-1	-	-	TGTGCCAGCAGTTCAAGCACGAACACTGAAGCTTTCTTT	CASSSSTNTEAFF
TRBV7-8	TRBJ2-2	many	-	TGTGCCAGCAGCCTGAGAGGGGTGGGCACCGGGGAGCTGTTTTTT	CASSLRGVGTGELFF
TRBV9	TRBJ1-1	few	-	TGTGCCAGCAGCGTAGTTAGGGATATGAACACTGAAGCTTTCTTT	CASSVVRDMNTEAFF
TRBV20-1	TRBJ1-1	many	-	TGCAGTGCTTTACGTAACACTGAAGCTTTCTTT	CSALRNTEAFF
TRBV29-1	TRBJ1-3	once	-	TGCAGCGTAACAGGTCGATCTGGAAACACCATATATTTT	CSVTGRSGNTIYF
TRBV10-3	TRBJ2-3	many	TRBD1	TGTGCCATCACCGGGACAGGGGGGGCCACAGATACGCAGTATTTT	CAITGTGGATDTQYF
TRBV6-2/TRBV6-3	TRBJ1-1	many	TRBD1	TGTGCCAGCAGTTACTCGTCAGGGGGCCCTGACACTGAAGCTTTCTTT	CASSYSSGGPDTEAFF
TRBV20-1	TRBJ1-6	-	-	TGCAGTGCTCGGGACCCCGGCTATAATTCACCCCTCCACTTT	CSARDPGYNSPLHF
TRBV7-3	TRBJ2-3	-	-	TGTGCCAGCAGCTTAACACAGATTGGGTCCGATACGCAGTATTTT	CASSLTQIGSDTQYF
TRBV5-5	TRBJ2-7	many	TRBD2	TGTGCCAGCAGCCTGCTAGTTACGGGAGGGTACGAGCAGTACTTC	CASSLLVTGGYEQYF
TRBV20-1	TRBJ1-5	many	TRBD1	TGCAGTGCTAGACCCAGGGGGTCCAGAGGCAATCAGCCCCAGCATTTT	CSARPRGSRGNQPQHF
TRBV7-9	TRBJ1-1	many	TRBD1	TGTGCCAGCAGCTCACGGACAGGGAGAGGCTCCCGCTATATGAACACTGAAGCTTTCTTT	CASSSRTGRGSRYMNTEAFF